This T cell receptor beta chain is from a study of T cell responses to AZD1222 COVID-19 vaccine. Germline loops: CDR1 KGHSH, CDR2 LQKENI. The CDR3 has 17 amino acids. With 6 bases clipped from V and 8 bases from J, the junction kept 15 bases outside the gene matches. Assay used: immunoSEQ multiplex PCR; TCRdb lists only in-frame clones, some missing. This sample has under 150,000 clones, with approximately 91% found just once. Concerning this clone itself: Its antigen remains unidentified.

General study points: Repertoire samples came only from after the peak T cell response.

The TCR was taken from an adult in good health. Sequenced here: peripheral blood, sampled on day 0 of AZD1222 vaccination. The chain has TRBV18 and TRBJ1-4; 10 bases line up with TRBD1. As DNA, the CDR3 is TGTGCCAGCTCTCGTTCCGGGACAGGGGCCTTCGGGGAAAAACTGTTTTTT. It yields the protein CASSRSGTGAFGEKLFF.